This T cell receptor (beta chain) was observed in a study of stem cell transplantation in POMP-related autoinflammatory disease. Study in general: CD8+ T cells were low and CD4+ cells naive-skewed before transplant.

Germline CDR1 SNHLY, CDR2 FYNNEI. This CDR3 region has 14 residues. V lost 7 bases and J 3 bases, leaving 16 bases between the germline ends. Clones were read by immunoSEQ multiplex PCR, and TCRdb kept only the in-frame ones, dropping some. Of some 29,000 clones in the sample, around 88% were seen once. The gene calls are TRBV2 and TRBJ2-7; a weak D match, TRBD1 (6 bases). The specimen comprised CD4+ T cells from PBMCs, sampled before stem cell transplantation. The clonotype comes from a human donor with POMP-related autoinflammation and immune dysregulation (PRAID). The CDR3 here is CASTGDKGRYEQYF. CDR3 nucleotide sequence: TGTGCCAGCACCGGGGACAAAGGGCGCTACGAGCAGTACTTC.